This T cell receptor beta chain was retrieved from a study of T cells after yellow fever vaccination. Study overall: In the case of low-cell-number fractions, SMART-Seq v4 Ultra Low Input was used for preparation.

Synthesis of TCR cDNA relied on 5'RACE template switching, which attached a universal primer site and UMIs. TCRdb reprocessed the 5' RACE reads with MiXCR, giving one entry per CDR3 protein. The sample holds about 340,000 distinct CDR3 sequences, 3% to 4.5% seen once. The CDR3 extends over 16 amino acids. V dropped 1 base and J dropped 0 bases, with 9 bases sitting between them. Per germline, CDR1 KGHSH and CDR2 LQKENI. Study-level points and caveats: Highly abundant clonotypes carried over from the bulk population could end up in FACS-sorted repertoires as contaminants. On re-exposure, the response was weaker but peaked faster, at day 5 versus 15.

This clonotype was observed a handful of times. What it recognizes is unknown. The receptor was isolated from a young man who received the YFV17D yellow fever vaccine. Sequenced here: PBMCs, sampled 5 days after the yellow fever booster vaccination. The genes are TRBV18 and TRBJ2-2; no firm D call. The CDR3 region has the DNA TGTGCCAGCTCACCACAACGGACCTCGAACACCGGGGAGCTGTTTTTT. This sequence encodes CASSPQRTSNTGELFF.